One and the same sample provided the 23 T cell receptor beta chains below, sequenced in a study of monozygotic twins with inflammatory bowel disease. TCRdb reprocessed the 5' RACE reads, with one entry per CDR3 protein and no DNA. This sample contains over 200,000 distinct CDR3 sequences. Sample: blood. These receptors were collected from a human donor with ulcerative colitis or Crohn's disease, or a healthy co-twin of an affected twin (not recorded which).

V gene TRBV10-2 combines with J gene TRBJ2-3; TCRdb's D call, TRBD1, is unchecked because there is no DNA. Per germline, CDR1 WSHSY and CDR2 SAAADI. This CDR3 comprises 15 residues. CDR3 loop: CASTNRGSSTDTQYF.

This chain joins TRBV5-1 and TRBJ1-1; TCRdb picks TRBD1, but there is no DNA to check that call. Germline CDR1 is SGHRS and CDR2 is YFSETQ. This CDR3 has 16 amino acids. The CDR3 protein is CASSLLAGAGLAEAFF.

The CDR3 reads CATSVPVPGGYGYTF. The chain employs TRBV24-1 and TRBJ1-2; without DNA, the TCRdb call of TRBD1 cannot be checked. The CDR3 is 15 amino acids. Germline V gene lookup returns CDR1 KGHDR and CDR2 SFDVKD.

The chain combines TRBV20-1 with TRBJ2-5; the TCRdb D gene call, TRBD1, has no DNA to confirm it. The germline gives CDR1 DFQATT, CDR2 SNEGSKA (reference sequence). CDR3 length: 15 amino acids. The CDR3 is CSARVGQATQETQYF.

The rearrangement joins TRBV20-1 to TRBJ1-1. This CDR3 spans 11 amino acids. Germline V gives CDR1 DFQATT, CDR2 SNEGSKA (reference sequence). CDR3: CSVSAKTEAFF.

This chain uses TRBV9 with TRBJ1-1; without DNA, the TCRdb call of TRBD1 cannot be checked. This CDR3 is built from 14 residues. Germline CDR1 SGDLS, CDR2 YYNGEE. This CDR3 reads CASTATGLNTEAFF. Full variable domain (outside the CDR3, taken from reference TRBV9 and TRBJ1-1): DSGVTQTPKHLITATGQRVTLRCSPRSGDLSVYWYQQSLDQGLQFLIQYYNGEERAKGNILERFSAQQFPDLHSELNLSSLELGDSALYFCASTATGLNTEAFFGQGTRLTVV.

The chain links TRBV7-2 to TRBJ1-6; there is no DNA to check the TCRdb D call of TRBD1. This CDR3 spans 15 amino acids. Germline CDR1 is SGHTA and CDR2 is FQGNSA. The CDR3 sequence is CASSPQTGANSPLHF.

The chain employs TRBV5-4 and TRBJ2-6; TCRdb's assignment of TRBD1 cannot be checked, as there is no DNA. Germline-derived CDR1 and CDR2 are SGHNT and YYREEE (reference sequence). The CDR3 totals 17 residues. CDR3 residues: CASSSGQKRSGANVLTF.

CDR3 sequence: CASRIDRNYGYTF. The J gene is TRBJ1-2, the V gene TRBV6-5. CDR3 length: 13 residues. CDR1 is MNHEY and CDR2 is SVGAGI in the germline V gene.

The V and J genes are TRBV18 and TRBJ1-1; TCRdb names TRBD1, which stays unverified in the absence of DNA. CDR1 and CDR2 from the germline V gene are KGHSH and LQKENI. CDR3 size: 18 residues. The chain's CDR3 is CASSPRGTGGEVNTEAFF.

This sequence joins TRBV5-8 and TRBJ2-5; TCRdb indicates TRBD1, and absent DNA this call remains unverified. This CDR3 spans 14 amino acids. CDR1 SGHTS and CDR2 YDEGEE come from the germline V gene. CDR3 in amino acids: CASSVGQGIETQYF.

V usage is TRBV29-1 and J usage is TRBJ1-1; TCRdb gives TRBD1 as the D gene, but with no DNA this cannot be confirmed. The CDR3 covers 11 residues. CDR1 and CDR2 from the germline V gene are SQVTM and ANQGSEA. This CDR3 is CSVGGMTEAFF.

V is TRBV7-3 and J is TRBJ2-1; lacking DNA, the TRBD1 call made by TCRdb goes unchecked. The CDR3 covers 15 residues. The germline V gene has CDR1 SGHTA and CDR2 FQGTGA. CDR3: CASSRRGDPYNEQFF. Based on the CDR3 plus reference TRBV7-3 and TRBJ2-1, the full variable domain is GAGVSQTPSNKVTEKGKYVELRCDPISGHTALYWYRQSLGQGPEFLIYFQGTGAADDSGLPNDRFFAVRPEGSVSTLKIQRTERGDSAVYLCASSRRGDPYNEQFFGPGTRLTVL.

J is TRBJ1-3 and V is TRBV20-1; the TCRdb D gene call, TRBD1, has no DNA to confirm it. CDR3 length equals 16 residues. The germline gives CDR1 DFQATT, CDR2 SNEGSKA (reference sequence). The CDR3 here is CSARGEKTGWGNTIYF.

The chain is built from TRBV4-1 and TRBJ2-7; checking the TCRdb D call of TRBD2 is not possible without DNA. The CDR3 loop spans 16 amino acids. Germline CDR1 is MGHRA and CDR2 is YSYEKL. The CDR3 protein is CASSQDQVAGGYEQYF.

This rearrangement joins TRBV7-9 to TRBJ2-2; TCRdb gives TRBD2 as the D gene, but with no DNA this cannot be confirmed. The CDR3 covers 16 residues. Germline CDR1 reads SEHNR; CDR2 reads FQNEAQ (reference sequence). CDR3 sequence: CASISGLAANTGELFF.

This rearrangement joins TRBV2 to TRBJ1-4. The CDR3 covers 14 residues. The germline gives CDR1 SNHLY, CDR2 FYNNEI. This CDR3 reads CASSLAPYSEKLFF.

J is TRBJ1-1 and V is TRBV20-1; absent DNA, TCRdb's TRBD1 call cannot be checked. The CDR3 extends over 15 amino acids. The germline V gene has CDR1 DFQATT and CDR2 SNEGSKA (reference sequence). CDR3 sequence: CSAPLMGIDRGKAFF.

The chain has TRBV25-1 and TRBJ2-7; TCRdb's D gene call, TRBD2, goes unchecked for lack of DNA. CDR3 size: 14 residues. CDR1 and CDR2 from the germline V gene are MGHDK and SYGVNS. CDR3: CASGDAGGNYEQYF.

CDR3 residues: CASSAGRANTEAFF. The V call is TRBV5-4, the J call TRBJ1-1. This CDR3 contains 14 residues. Per the germline V gene, CDR1 is SGHNT and CDR2 is YYREEE (reference sequence).

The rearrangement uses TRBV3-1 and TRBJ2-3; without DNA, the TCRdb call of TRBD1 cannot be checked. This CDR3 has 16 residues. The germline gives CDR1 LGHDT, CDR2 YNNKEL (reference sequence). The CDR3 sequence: CASSPSPPLGTDTQYF.

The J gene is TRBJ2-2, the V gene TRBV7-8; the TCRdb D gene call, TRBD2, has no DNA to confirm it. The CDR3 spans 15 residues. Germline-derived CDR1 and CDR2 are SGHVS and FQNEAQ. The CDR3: CASSRLAGNTGELFF.

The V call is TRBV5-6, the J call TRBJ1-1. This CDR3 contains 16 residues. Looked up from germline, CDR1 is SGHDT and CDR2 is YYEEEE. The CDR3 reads CASSLVSIALNTEAFF.